A selection of T cell receptor beta chains follows, all from one sample in a study of graft-versus-host responses after intestinal transplantation. Repertoires were generated with immunoSEQ multiplex PCR, while TCRdb's copy carries only in-frame clones and drops some. This sample carries 45,000 to 60,000 clones, nearly 95% of them seen once, and the ten largest clones take more than 2%. Antigens for these TCRs are unknown. Source: unstimulated CD4+ T cells sorted from spleen or lymph node cells, taken before transplant. The receptors were sampled from a human donor who was the organ donor for an intestinal transplant. The CDR3 runs from the conserved cysteine through the conserved F or W. Fields, in order: clone size, V gene, D gene, J gene, CDR3 DNA, CDR3 protein. A D gene is named only where the DNA matches it firmly. Size values are once, few and many counts, or a class for expanded clones, and some rows have none.

size: once
V: TRBV7-9
D: NA
J: TRBJ2-7
DNA: TGTGCCAGCAGCCCAGCGGGCCGAACCTACGAGCAGTACTTC
CDR3: CASSPAGRTYEQYF

size: once
V: TRBV23-1
D: NA
J: TRBJ2-1
DNA: TGCGCCAGCAGTCTCGGCGGCTACCTTAGCTCCTACAATGAGCAGTTCTTC
CDR3: CASSLGGYLSSYNEQFF

size: NA
V: TRBV14
D: NA
J: TRBJ2-7
DNA: TGTGCCAGCAGCCCCCAGGGTTCCTACGAGCAGTACTTC
CDR3: CASSPQGSYEQYF

size: NA
V: TRBV7-2
D: TRBD2
J: TRBJ2-5
DNA: TGTGCCAGCAGCCCCTGGGAGGGGATGGAGACCCAGTACTTC
CDR3: CASSPWEGMETQYF

size: NA
V: TRBV7-9
D: NA
J: TRBJ2-5
DNA: TGTGCCAGCAGCTATAGGGGCGGGGAAGAGACCCAGTACTTC
CDR3: CASSYRGGEETQYF

size: NA
V: TRBV6-5
D: NA
J: TRBJ2-1
DNA: TGTGCCAGCAAGCCCGGCGCGAACAATGAGCAGTTCTTC
CDR3: CASKPGANNEQFF

size: NA
V: TRBV4-3
D: TRBD1
J: TRBJ1-1
DNA: TGCGCCAGCAGCCAAGTGGTAGACAGGGCCACTAAAGCTTTCTTT
CDR3: CASSQVVDRATKAFF

size: NA
V: TRBV7-2
D: NA
J: TRBJ2-3
DNA: TGTGCCAGCAGCTTAGCCATATTAGATACGCAGTATTTT
CDR3: CASSLAILDTQYF

size: NA
V: TRBV11-3
D: TRBD2
J: TRBJ2-2
DNA: TGTGCCAGCAGCACCCAGCGGGAGGACACCGGGGAGCTGTTTTTT
CDR3: CASSTQREDTGELFF

size: NA
V: TRBV28
D: TRBD2
J: TRBJ2-1
DNA: TGTGCCAGCAGTCCTAAGAGCGGGGCTTACAATGAGCAGTTCTTC
CDR3: CASSPKSGAYNEQFF

size: NA
V: TRBV15
D: TRBD1
J: TRBJ2-5
DNA: TGTGCCACCAGCAGAGATCTTGGGGCAGGGGGAAGAGAGACCCAGTACTTC
CDR3: CATSRDLGAGGRETQYF

size: NA
V: TRBV19
D: TRBD1
J: TRBJ2-1
DNA: TGTGCCAGTTCAACGTTAACAGGGGTCTTAAATGAGCAGTTCTTC
CDR3: CASSTLTGVLNEQFF

size: NA
V: TRBV6-6
D: NA
J: TRBJ2-7
DNA: TGTGCCAGCAGTTACAGCACGGGAGCCTACGAGCAGTACTTC
CDR3: CASSYSTGAYEQYF

size: NA
V: TRBV2
D: TRBD2
J: TRBJ2-7
DNA: TGTGCCAGCACCCAAGGGAGGGTGGTCTACGAGCAGTACTTC
CDR3: CASTQGRVVYEQYF

size: NA
V: TRBV1
D: NA
J: TRBJ2-3
DNA: TGCACCAGCAGCCAAGAACGGGAGAGGACGCAGTATTTT
CDR3: CTSSQERERTQYF

size: NA
V: TRBV2
D: NA
J: TRBJ2-4
DNA: TGTGCCAGCACCCCCAGACAGGGACTAGCCAAAAACATTCAGTACTTC
CDR3: CASTPRQGLAKNIQYF

size: NA
V: TRBV5-1
D: TRBD1
J: TRBJ1-5
DNA: TGCGCCAGCAGCCCGGGACAGGGGTTGAATAGCAATCAGCCCCAGCATTTT
CDR3: CASSPGQGLNSNQPQHF

size: NA
V: TRBV6-6
D: TRBD2
J: TRBJ2-7
DNA: TGTGCCAGCAGTTACCATGGTAGCGGGAGACCTGAGCAGTACTTC
CDR3: CASSYHGSGRPEQYF

size: NA
V: TRBV30
D: TRBD1
J: TRBJ1-5
DNA: TGTGCCTGGAGCTCTGACAGGGGGGCAAGTCAGCCCCAGCATTTT
CDR3: CAWSSDRGASQPQHF

size: NA
V: TRBV7-4
D: NA
J: TRBJ2-7
DNA: TGTGCCAGCAGCTTCATAACGGGGAGCGGAGTCTACGAGCAGTACTTC
CDR3: CASSFITGSGVYEQYF

size: NA
V: TRBV19
D: TRBD1
J: TRBJ1-4
DNA: TGTGCCAGCCGGGACAGGGGACTTAGTGAAAAACTGTTTTTT
CDR3: CASRDRGLSEKLFF

size: few
V: TRBV7-2
D: NA
J: TRBJ1-1
DNA: TGTGCCAGCAGCTTAGCGGGGGGGACGAACACTGAAGCTTTCTTT
CDR3: CASSLAGGTNTEAFF

size: NA
V: TRBV19
D: TRBD2
J: TRBJ2-3
DNA: TGTGCCAGTAGTATGGTGCGGGGGGCCTTACATACGCAGTATTTT
CDR3: CASSMVRGALHTQYF